This T cell receptor (beta chain) was observed in a study of blood T cells in healthy people across ages. The V end lost 0 bases, the J end lost 2 bases, and 11 bases lay between the germline ends. The CDR3 contains 15 residues. Germline loops: CDR1 DFQATT, CDR2 SNEGSKA (reference sequence). General observations from the study: Donors of long life had a larger count of naive CD4+ cells and greater diversity than aged donors.

PCR was performed a second time for roughly 7 to 12 cycles using a sample-barcoded 5' primer and a J-beta primer mix. TCRdb re-derived calls from the 5' RACE reads in MiXCR, one entry per CDR3 protein. The top ten hold roughly 3.9% of the sample, which has hundreds of thousands of distinct CDR3 sequences, roughly 20% seen once. To note about this clonotype: Antigen unknown.

Sequenced material: blood. The chain couples TRBV20-1 to TRBJ1-5, with D hard to call. This TCR was recovered from a man between 70 and 80 years old in good health. The CDR3 protein is CSAREGSQRNQPQHF. The DNA of the CDR3 is TGCAGTGCTAGAGAGGGGTCACAACGCAATCAGCCCCAGCATTTT.